This T cell receptor beta chain is drawn from a study of shared clonotypes between healthy human individuals. Deep level was the assay's run setting. Assay: immunoSEQ multiplex PCR; the TCRdb copy retains only in-frame clones and omits some. Of a few million clones listed, 90% to 95% are singletons. Between the trimmed V and J ends, which lost 2 bases and 5 bases, there was a span of 13 bases. The CDR3 totals 14 residues. Looked up from germline, CDR1 is SGHRS and CDR2 is YFSETQ. The TCR originated in a man between 18 and 35 years old in good health. The sample taken for sequencing was naive CD4+ T cells sorted from blood. The subset here: CD45RA+ positively selected. The rearrangement links TRBV5-1 to TRBJ1-1, with D unclear. CDR3 residues: CASSFSPKETEAFF. The CDR3 DNA follows: TGCGCCAGCAGCTTTAGCCCCAAGGAGACTGAAGCTTTCTTT.